This passage covers 12 T cell receptor beta chains from one sample sequenced in a study of identical twins (dated by TCRdb to the mid-2010s). The protocol used for the library was 5' RACE. The listed sequencing device is Illumina HiSeq 2000. Through fastp at Q25 and MiXCR, TCRdb rebuilt clones from the public reads, retaining in-frame beta chains. For every CDR3 protein sequence, its rows merge into one entry that carries the most common genes and DNA. In all, the sample holds 1.5 million or so distinct CDR3 sequences, and under 35% of those were seen once. Of the sample, under 0.35% is held by the ten largest clones. Material for sequencing was cord blood. The source is a newborn girl in good health.

V gene TRBV12-3 or TRBV12-4 combines with J gene TRBJ1-3; D is possibly TRBD1 (6 bases). Trimming shortened V by 6 bases and J by 1 base, and 13 bases separated the two germline ends. CDR3 size: 15 residues. The CDR3 DNA sequence: TGTGCCAGCAGCTCCGGGGGGGCGTCTGGAAACACCATATATTTT. Protein product: CASSSGGASGNTIYF.

The V and J genes are TRBV6-1 and TRBJ2-1; D not certain. The germline CDR1 and CDR2 sequences are MNHNS and SASEGT. The CDR3 consists of 14 residues. Trimming shortened V by 2 bases and J by 9 bases, and 14 bases separated the two germline ends. The CDR3 region is CASSETPLGVEQFF. CDR3 DNA: TGTGCCAGCAGTGAAACCCCCCTTGGGGTTGAGCAGTTCTTC.

A note on this clonotype: This sequence may be a read error, since a much larger clone differs from it by one base. V and J are TRBV7-2 and TRBJ2-3, with a weak D call TRBD2 (5 bases). This CDR3 has 16 residues. V lost 2 bases, J lost 2 bases, and 14 bases lay in between. Germline CDR1 reads SGHTA; CDR2 reads FQGNSA. CDR3 residues: CASSLRRLEATDTQYF. The CDR3 DNA sequence: TGTGCCAGCAGCTTAAGGAGGCTAGAGGCCACAGATACGCAGTATTTT.

The chain carries TRBV24-1 and TRBJ1-2; weak D call: TRBD1 (5 bases). The CDR3 runs 15 residues. CDR1 and CDR2 from the germline V gene are KGHDR and SFDVKD. Trimming left V 3 bases short and J 2 bases short, with 12 bases between. CDR3: CATSDLGGPNYGYTF. The CDR3 bases are TGTGCCACCAGTGATCTGGGGGGACCGAACTATGGCTACACCTTC.

This clonotype turned up a few times. The rearrangement joins TRBV27 to TRBJ2-7; a possible D gene is TRBD1 (5 bases). Germline V gene sequence: CDR1 MNHEY, CDR2 SMNVEV (reference sequence). This CDR3 has 14 amino acids. The germline V and J ends were trimmed by 1 base and 3 bases, with 10 bases remaining between them. In DNA form, the CDR3 reads TGTGCCAGCAGTTTATATTTTCAGGGCTACGAGCAGTACTTC. Translation: CASSLYFQGYEQYF.

The chain uses TRBV20-1 and TRBJ2-5; 7 bases agree with TRBD2. The CDR3 runs 13 residues. The V gene's germline CDR1 is DFQATT and CDR2 SNEGSKA (reference sequence). V was clipped by 7 bases and J by 7 bases; unmatched bases: 12. CDR3 protein: CSVRSTSWGTQYF. In nucleotides, the CDR3 is TGCAGTGTTCGATCGACTAGCTGGGGGACCCAGTACTTC.

This clonotype was observed a few times. The chain has TRBV5-5 and TRBJ1-2, with 10 bases identical to TRBD1. J lost 8 bases, V lost 2 bases, and 9 bases had no gene match. Germline V gives CDR1 SGHKS, CDR2 YYEKEE (reference sequence). This CDR3 has 15 amino acids. CDR3 nucleotide sequence: TGTGCCAGCAGCTTAATGACCGGGACAGGGGACGGCTACACCTTC. Protein sequence: CASSLMTGTGDGYTF.

This clonotype has only a few counts. In DNA form, the CDR3 reads TGTGCCAGCAGCTTTGCGGCGTATGGGTATGAGCAGTTCTTC. Translated, it gives CASSFAAYGYEQFF. The gene calls are TRBV7-9 and TRBJ2-1; D remains unclear. This CDR3 region has 14 residues. Per germline, CDR1 SEHNR and CDR2 FQNEAQ (reference sequence). V gave up 3 bases and J gave up 8 bases, with 14 bases separating them.

The chain employs TRBV9 and TRBJ1-6; D is uncertain. CDR1 is SGDLS, CDR2 YYNGEE, per germline. V lost 0 bases to trimming and J lost 3 bases, with 10 bases between them. The CDR3 sequence is 16 residues long. The CDR3 sequence is CASSVDEGIYNSPLHF. CDR3 nucleotide sequence: TGTGCCAGCAGCGTAGATGAGGGTATCTATAATTCACCCCTCCACTTT. Full variable domain (remainder filled in from reference TRBV9 and TRBJ1-6): DSGVTQTPKHLITATGQRVTLRCSPRSGDLSVYWYQQSLDQGLQFLIQYYNGEERAKGNILERFSAQQFPDLHSELNLSSLELGDSALYFCASSVDEGIYNSPLHFGNGTRLTVT.

The rearrangement joins TRBV4-1 to TRBJ2-3; D is undetermined. The CDR3 totals 15 residues. Between the trimmed V and J ends, which lost 2 bases and 2 bases, there was a span of 11 bases. Germline CDR1 and CDR2: MGHRA and YSYEKL. The DNA of the CDR3 is TGCGCCAGCAGCCAAAAACAGACTCCCACAGATACGCAGTATTTT. Translation: CASSQKQTPTDTQYF.

This clonotype was seen a few times. The chain combines TRBV2 with TRBJ2-3; TRBD2 aligns across 8 bases. The CDR3 consists of 14 residues. Germline CDR1 is SNHLY and CDR2 is FYNNEI. Losses at the gene ends were 11 bases for V and 8 bases for J; bases not matched to a gene: 15. The CDR3 spells CAQQGAGGRVTQYF. CDR3 bases: TGTGCCCAGCAAGGGGCGGGGGGCAGGGTTACGCAGTATTTT.

A few counts support this clonotype. The chain combines TRBV13 with TRBJ2-1; D ambiguous. This CDR3 contains 10 residues. Trimming took off 6 bases at V and 12 bases at J, with 9 bases between the two ends. Germline CDR1 reads PRHDT; CDR2 reads FYEKMQ (reference sequence). The DNA of the CDR3 is TGTGCCAGCAGGCAAGCTGGGCAGTTCTTC. Translation gives CASRQAGQFF. The full variable domain, rest sourced from reference TRBV13 and TRBJ2-1, is AAGVIQSPRHLIKEKRETATLKCYPIPRHDTVYWYQQGPGQDPQFLISFYEKMQSDKGSIPDRFSAQQFSDYHSELNMSSLELGDSALYFCASRQAGQFFGPGTRLTVL.